Given below is one TCR beta chain in context. This clonotype was seen at least ten times. The specificity of this receptor is unknown. The record has no base qualities; no much larger clone is one base away. The junction carries 7 bases between V and J, which are trimmed by 1 base and 6 bases respectively. The CDR3 runs 14 amino acids, cysteine and phenylalanine included. Only CDR3 DNA remains: 42 bases, in frame from the first base. In the paper's terms, the time point label means: blood at routine non-recurrence follow-up after resection. TCR sequencing used whole RNA extracted from tumor and nontumor lung tissue, or from cryopreserved PBMC samples, without cell sorting. Only patients with enough RNA available from two or more tumor regions were chosen for TCR sequencing. The data originate from a study of spatial heterogeneity in lung cancer (dated by TCRdb to the late 2010s). Background on the whole study: The donors were 70 or so patients from the lung TRACERx cohort who had early-stage, untreated non-small cell lung cancer. Follow-up PBMC samples were sequenced whenever available, and the median time to follow-up was roughly two years after resection. Both alpha and beta chains were TCR-sequenced in samples taken at surgery, namely 220 tumor regions, 61 to 65 matched nontumor lung samples and just over 55 PBMC samples. TCR alpha and beta repertoires were quantitatively compared across multiple tumor regions, matched nontumor lung and blood in non-small cell lung cancer. In the raw uncorrected reads, each unique combination of TCR and UMI appeared more than ten times on average. Nonsynonymous mutation counts, determined by whole-exome sequencing of tumor tissue, were related to TCR repertoire features. Beta-chain transcripts were consistently detected in greater numbers than alpha-chain transcripts, which likely reflects a higher abundance of beta-chain transcripts.

What the work shows at the level of the full study, not this receptor alone: Ubiquitous expanded tumor TCRs were found in blood more often at tumor resection than at routine follow-up. Only about 14 patients were included in comparisons of baseline and follow-up blood repertoires. Additional single-cell paired TCR alpha and beta sequencing was considered necessary to confirm, at a functional level, the hypothesis that regional TCRs recognize regional mutations.

Receptors were amplified or captured by 5' RACE. The sequencer was a NextSeq 500. The TCR library protocol attached a unique molecular identifier to each TCR cDNA molecule to allow correction of PCR and sequencing errors. For the original study's pipeline: Decombinator tools were used for TCR identification, UMI-based error correction and CDR3 extraction. TCRs above a frequency of 2 per 1,000, corresponding to the top 1% of the tumor frequency distribution, were defined as expanded. Each repertoire was subsampled 100 times to 5,000 TCRs, after which Renyi diversity was computed with the R vegan package. CDR3 similarity networks were constructed using string-kernel similarity of amino acid triplets, with links drawn between CDR3s whose pairwise similarity was above 0.82. TCRdb ran its own pipeline on the public reads, namely fastp trimming at Q25 and MiXCR clone calling, and kept in-frame beta chains. CDR3 protein duplicates are merged, each entry listing the most common genes and DNA. The V and J calls here are based on TCRdb, not the publication. The sample contains about 16,000 distinct CDR3 sequences, 5.5% to 7% of them found a single time. The ten largest clones represent around 25% of the sample.

The chain employs TRBV12-3 or TRBV12-4 and TRBJ1-6, with no confident D gene call. The source was PBMCs, collected at follow-up. This clonotype was obtained from a male donor with early-stage non-small cell lung cancer. The CDR3 has the sequence CASSLGVRNSPLHF. Here is the DNA: TGTGCCAGCAGTTTAGGAGTGCGTAATTCACCCCTCCACTTT.